This T cell receptor (beta chain) was sequenced during a study of T cell responses to AZD1222 COVID-19 vaccine. The table came from immunoSEQ multiplex PCR; TCRdb's copy has only in-frame clones and leaves some out. The sample includes some 100,000 clones, 87% of them seen just once. Overall study results and limits: Donors in the cohort were predominantly white British and more often female, and clonal diversity was possibly underestimated.

Germline CDR1 is SGHAT and CDR2 is FQNNGV. Trimming took off 5 bases at V and 1 base at J, with 15 bases between the two ends. The CDR3 loop spans 15 amino acids. Regarding this clone: Its specificity is not known.

The chain links TRBV11-2 to TRBJ2-7; D perhaps matches TRBD1 (6 bases). This sample comprised peripheral blood, obtained on day 0 of AZD1222 vaccination. The origin of this receptor is an adult in good health. CDR3 loop: CASSGMQGISYEQYF. In DNA form, the CDR3 reads TGTGCCAGCAGCGGCATGCAGGGGATATCCTACGAGCAGTACTTC.